This TCR beta chain was obtained from a study of blood T cell repertoires in COVID-19. The V end was cut by 1 base, the J end by 10 bases, with 7 bases between. Per germline, CDR1 DFQATT and CDR2 SNEGSKA (reference sequence). This CDR3 comprises 10 residues. Generated by immunoSEQ multiplex PCR, the TCRdb table keeps only in-frame clones and is missing some. The data hold about 300,000 clones, with just over 85% observed a single time. This sequence joins TRBV20-1 and TRBJ2-5; D ambiguous. Sequencing used PBMCs or T cells enriched from blood (not recorded which). This clonotype originated in a man aged 25-45 years who had recovered from COVID-19. The CDR3 coding sequence is TGCAGTGCTAGAGGGGCAGGCCAGTACTTC. It is translated as CSARGAGQYF.